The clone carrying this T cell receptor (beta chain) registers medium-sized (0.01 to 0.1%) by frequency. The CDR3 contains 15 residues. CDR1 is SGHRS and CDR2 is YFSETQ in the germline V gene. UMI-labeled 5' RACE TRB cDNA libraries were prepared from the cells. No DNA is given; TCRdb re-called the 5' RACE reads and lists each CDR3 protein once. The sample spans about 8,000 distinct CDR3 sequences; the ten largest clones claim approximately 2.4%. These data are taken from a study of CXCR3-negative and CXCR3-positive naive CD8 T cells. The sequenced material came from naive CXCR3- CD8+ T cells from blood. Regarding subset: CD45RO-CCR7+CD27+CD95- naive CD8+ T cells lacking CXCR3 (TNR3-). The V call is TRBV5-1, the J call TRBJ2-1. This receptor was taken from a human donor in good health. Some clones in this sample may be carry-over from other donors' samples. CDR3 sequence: CASSLDSTDPYEQFF.